One and the same sample provided the 5 T cell receptor beta chains below, sequenced in a study of shared clonotypes between healthy human individuals. TCRdb's table, derived via immunoSEQ multiplex PCR, lists solely in-frame clones and lacks some. The table records under 600,000 clones, 95% to 98% of them present only once. Naive CD8 cells, CD45RO-negative and positively selected for CCR7, excluded terminally differentiated effector memory CD45RA+ cells. The sequenced sample was naive CD8+ T cells sorted from blood. The receptors come from a man aged 30-40 years in good health.

This chain connects TRBV28 to TRBJ1-4, with 9 nucleotides matching TRBD1. Germline values: CDR1 MDHEN, CDR2 SYDVKM. The CDR3 is 14 residues long. V lost 6 bases, J lost 8 bases, and 7 bases stayed unmatched. The CDR3 DNA is TGTGCCAGCAGCCCACAGGGGGCTTGGGAAAAACTGTTTTTT. Translated: CASSPQGAWEKLFF.

V gene TRBV28 combines with J gene TRBJ2-2; the match to TRBD1 covers 9 bases. The junction had 11 bases not matched to a gene; V was cut back by 5 bases and J by 7 bases. From germline, CDR1 is MDHEN and CDR2 SYDVKM. The CDR3 spans 16 residues. The CDR3 sequence: CASSPAETGGVGELFF. Written as DNA, the CDR3 is TGTGCCAGCAGTCCGGCAGAGACAGGGGGTGTCGGGGAGCTGTTTTTT.

V gene TRBV6-1 combines with J gene TRBJ2-7; no clear D gene. This CDR3 has 14 residues. Trimming removed 1 base from V and 3 bases from J, with 10 bases in between. Per germline, CDR1 MNHNS and CDR2 SASEGT. The CDR3 DNA follows: TGTGCCAGCAGTGAAGATGCCTTCTTCTACGAGCAGTACTTC. Its translation is CASSEDAFFYEQYF.

The chain combines TRBV4-1 with TRBJ2-7; D may correspond to TRBD1 or TRBD2 (5 bases each). Trimming shortened V by 6 bases and J by 7 bases, and 16 bases separated the two germline ends. Germline V CDR1 and CDR2: MGHRA, YSYEKL. CDR3 length equals 13 residues. CDR3 amino acids: CASSPLLGEEQYF. For the CDR3, the DNA is TGCGCCAGCAGTCCCTTATTGGGGGAAGAGCAGTACTTC.

V usage is TRBV9 and J usage is TRBJ2-1; 8 bases fit TRBD2. This CDR3 has 14 amino acids. The germline CDR1 and CDR2 sequences are SGDLS and YYNGEE. V trimming: 4 bases; J trimming: 7 bases; junction bases outside the gene matches: 7. The CDR3 loop is CASSPPPGGNEQFF. CDR3 in DNA: TGTGCCAGCAGCCCCCCTCCGGGGGGGAATGAGCAGTTCTTC.